These T cell receptor beta chains were read from a single sample in a study of ipilimumab plus nivolumab after autologous stem cell transplantation. Using immunoSEQ multiplex PCR, the repertoire was profiled, and TCRdb retains in-frame clones only, with some absent. The sample contains fewer than 20,000 clones, about 81% of which appear only once. This specimen was PBMCs, taken in a trial of ipilimumab plus nivolumab as post-transplant consolidation. These receptors came from a male donor with diffuse large B-cell lymphoma. Each CDR3 is given with its conserved first and last residue. D genes are given only for firm matches. Only part of the rows carry a size: once, few, many, or a class if the clone is expanded.

cdr3_nt: TGCAGCGGGGGACAGGACGCCTACGAGCAGTACTTC; cdr3_aa: CSGGQDAYEQYF; d_call: TRBD1; j_call: TRBJ2-7; clone_size: once; cdr3_length: 12; v_call: TRBV29-1
cdr3_nt: TGTGCCAGCAGCGTAGAGGGGACTAGCGGGGGCCTTACCACAGATACGCAGTATTTT; cdr3_aa: CASSVEGTSGGLTTDTQYF; d_call: TRBD2; j_call: TRBJ2-3; clone_size: .; cdr3_length: 19; v_call: TRBV9
cdr3_nt: TGTGCCAGCAGCGCCAGTGGGGGGGGAAACACTGAAGCTTTCTTT; cdr3_aa: CASSASGGGNTEAFF; d_call: .; j_call: TRBJ1-1; clone_size: once; cdr3_length: 15; v_call: TRBV6-5
cdr3_nt: TGTGCCAGCAGCCCGGGACTAGCGGGAGCGAGACAAGAGACCCAGTACTTC; cdr3_aa: CASSPGLAGARQETQYF; d_call: TRBD2; j_call: TRBJ2-5; clone_size: few; cdr3_length: 17; v_call: TRBV7-9
cdr3_nt: TGTGCCAGTAGTATCAGAGGGGGCGCGGGCACCGGGGAGCTGTTTTTT; cdr3_aa: CASSIRGGAGTGELFF; d_call: TRBD1; j_call: TRBJ2-2; clone_size: .; cdr3_length: 16; v_call: TRBV19
cdr3_nt: TGTGCCAGCAGCTTGGATCGAGCGGGGAGCTCCTACAATGAGCAGTTCTTC; cdr3_aa: CASSLDRAGSSYNEQFF; d_call: TRBD2; j_call: TRBJ2-1; clone_size: once; cdr3_length: 17; v_call: TRBV5-4
cdr3_nt: TGTGCCAGCAGCTTAGTGGAAGGTAGCCGTTCACCCCTCCACTTT; cdr3_aa: CASSLVEGSRSPLHF; d_call: .; j_call: TRBJ1-6; clone_size: .; cdr3_length: 15; v_call: TRBV7-6
cdr3_nt: TGCGCCAGCTCACCAGCCGCGGGGGGCACAGATACGCAGTATTTT; cdr3_aa: CASSPAAGGTDTQYF; d_call: TRBD2; j_call: TRBJ2-3; clone_size: .; cdr3_length: 15; v_call: TRBV5-1
cdr3_nt: TGTGCCAGTAGTCTCGACCGGGACAGGGGCCTCTCCAATCAGCCCCAGCATTTT; cdr3_aa: CASSLDRDRGLSNQPQHF; d_call: TRBD1; j_call: TRBJ1-5; clone_size: .; cdr3_length: 18; v_call: TRBV19
cdr3_nt: TGTGCTAGTGGTTTAGGCCCACCGACAGCTAACTATGGCTACACCTTC; cdr3_aa: CASGLGPPTANYGYTF; d_call: .; j_call: TRBJ1-2; clone_size: .; cdr3_length: 16; v_call: TRBV12-5
cdr3_nt: TGCGCCAGCAGCTTGGGGACAGGGGGCTTATACGAGCAGTACTTC; cdr3_aa: CASSLGTGGLYEQYF; d_call: TRBD1; j_call: TRBJ2-7; clone_size: .; cdr3_length: 15; v_call: TRBV5-1
cdr3_nt: TGTGCCAGCAGCCAAGGATCCTGGGGAACGGTCTCCTACGAGCAGTACTTC; cdr3_aa: CASSQGSWGTVSYEQYF; d_call: .; j_call: TRBJ2-7; clone_size: .; cdr3_length: 17; v_call: TRBV14
cdr3_nt: TGTGCCAGCAGCTTAGTTGAGGGATCGGTAGCCGGGGAGCTGTTTTTT; cdr3_aa: CASSLVEGSVAGELFF; d_call: .; j_call: TRBJ2-2; clone_size: .; cdr3_length: 16; v_call: TRBV11-2
cdr3_nt: TGTGCTAGTGGTGCGGGACAGGGGTCAGGACTAGCGGGAGATACGCAGTATTTT; cdr3_aa: CASGAGQGSGLAGDTQYF; d_call: .; j_call: TRBJ2-3; clone_size: .; cdr3_length: 18; v_call: TRBV12-5
cdr3_nt: TGTGCCAGCAGCTTAGGTACAGGGGGCTACGAGCAGTACTTC; cdr3_aa: CASSLGTGGYEQYF; d_call: TRBD1; j_call: TRBJ2-7; clone_size: .; cdr3_length: 14; v_call: TRBV11-2
cdr3_nt: TGTGCCAGCTCCGAAGGAATTCCGCAGGGGGCAAGAGGCTACACCTTC; cdr3_aa: CASSEGIPQGARGYTF; d_call: TRBD1; j_call: TRBJ1-2; clone_size: .; cdr3_length: 16; v_call: TRBV18
cdr3_nt: TGCAGCGTTGAAGGGGGACAGCAATACGAGCAGTACTTC; cdr3_aa: CSVEGGQQYEQYF; d_call: TRBD1; j_call: TRBJ2-7; clone_size: .; cdr3_length: 13; v_call: TRBV29-1
cdr3_nt: TGTGCCAGCAGCCCTGCGGGTACAGCTGGAAACACCATATATTTT; cdr3_aa: CASSPAGTAGNTIYF; d_call: .; j_call: TRBJ1-3; clone_size: .; cdr3_length: 15; v_call: TRBV6-6
cdr3_nt: TGTGCCAGCAGCTCTCCGAGCTCTGGAAACACCATATATTTT; cdr3_aa: CASSSPSSGNTIYF; d_call: .; j_call: TRBJ1-3; clone_size: .; cdr3_length: 14; v_call: TRBV7-2
cdr3_nt: TGTGCCAGCAGCTTTCCGGGAGCATCTGAGCAGTTCTTC; cdr3_aa: CASSFPGASEQFF; d_call: .; j_call: TRBJ2-1; clone_size: .; cdr3_length: 13; v_call: TRBV7-7
cdr3_nt: TGTGCCAGCAGTGGGGCGGGGAGAGCACATACGCAGTATTTT; cdr3_aa: CASSGAGRAHTQYF; d_call: .; j_call: TRBJ2-3; clone_size: .; cdr3_length: 14; v_call: TRBV27
cdr3_nt: TGTGCCTGGTCGGGAGGGGGGCACTGGGAGACCCAGTACTTC; cdr3_aa: CAWSGGGHWETQYF; d_call: TRBD2; j_call: TRBJ2-5; clone_size: .; cdr3_length: 14; v_call: TRBV30
cdr3_nt: TGTGCCAGCGTACCTCCCGGGGTCGGTGGCGGGGAGACCCAGTACTTC; cdr3_aa: CASVPPGVGGGETQYF; d_call: .; j_call: TRBJ2-5; clone_size: large; cdr3_length: 16; v_call: TRBV5-6
cdr3_nt: TGCAGTGCCGCCCACCAAGAGACCCAGTACTTC; cdr3_aa: CSAAHQETQYF; d_call: .; j_call: TRBJ2-5; clone_size: .; cdr3_length: 11; v_call: TRBV20-1
cdr3_nt: TGTGCCAGCAGCTTAGGTGGGACAGTAGAAGCTTTCTTT; cdr3_aa: CASSLGGTVEAFF; d_call: TRBD1; j_call: TRBJ1-1; clone_size: .; cdr3_length: 13; v_call: TRBV7-9
cdr3_nt: TGTGCCAGCAGCTCTTGGGGCATGAATGAGCAGTTCTTC; cdr3_aa: CASSSWGMNEQFF; d_call: .; j_call: TRBJ2-1; clone_size: .; cdr3_length: 13; v_call: TRBV7-2
cdr3_nt: TGTGCCAGCAGCGTAGGGGTTCTACGCACAGATACGCAGTATTTT; cdr3_aa: CASSVGVLRTDTQYF; d_call: .; j_call: TRBJ2-3; clone_size: .; cdr3_length: 15; v_call: TRBV9
cdr3_nt: TGCGCCAGCAGCCAAGATAACGGGCGTTCTTCACCCCTCCACTTT; cdr3_aa: CASSQDNGRSSPLHF; d_call: .; j_call: TRBJ1-6; clone_size: few; cdr3_length: 15; v_call: TRBV7-9
cdr3_nt: TGTGCCAGCAGCCCGTCACAGGGAACTGGGGCCAACGTCCTGACTTTC; cdr3_aa: CASSPSQGTGANVLTF; d_call: .; j_call: TRBJ2-6; clone_size: .; cdr3_length: 16; v_call: TRBV7-9
cdr3_nt: TGTGCCAGCAGCGTAGGAGGATCTAGCGGGAGTGGGGATACGCAGTATTTT; cdr3_aa: CASSVGGSSGSGDTQYF; d_call: TRBD2; j_call: TRBJ2-3; clone_size: few; cdr3_length: 17; v_call: TRBV9
cdr3_nt: TGTGCCAGCAGTGTGAGACAGGGTTCGGAGACCCAGTACTTC; cdr3_aa: CASSVRQGSETQYF; d_call: TRBD1; j_call: TRBJ2-5; clone_size: .; cdr3_length: 14; v_call: TRBV25-1